The 27 T cell receptor beta chains presented below share a single source sample, sequenced in a study of cytomegalovirus exposure and HLA in healthy donors. With 60 Vbeta and 13 Jbeta primers, the PCR was carried out. Produced via immunoSEQ multiplex PCR; TCRdb's table is partial and in-frame only. This sample has a few hundred thousand clones, with about 83% found just once. Sequenced sample: PBMCs. The receptors were sampled from a woman in her forties or fifties in good health and CMV-seropositive.

The rearrangement links TRBV5-4 to TRBJ2-3; D is perhaps TRBD2 (6 bases). The CDR3 consists of 15 residues. Germline values: CDR1 SGHNT, CDR2 YYREEE (reference sequence). With 6 bases removed from V and 0 bases from J, the gap between germline ends came to 14 bases. In DNA, the CDR3 is TGTGCCAGCAAATCTGCGGGAAGGAGCACAGATACGCAGTATTTT. Translating it yields CASKSAGRSTDTQYF.

The chain is built from TRBV9 and TRBJ1-1; no clear D. The CDR3 loop spans 15 amino acids. Germline CDR1 reads SGDLS; CDR2 reads YYNGEE. V was shortened by 4 bases and J by 4 bases, with 17 bases between the two germline ends. CDR3 sequence: CASSTRSEPSTEAFF. CDR3 nucleotide sequence: TGTGCCAGCAGCACCCGATCCGAGCCGAGCACTGAAGCTTTCTTT.

The chain combines TRBV28 with TRBJ2-1; TRBD1 is a possible D gene (6 bases). The CDR3 sequence is 16 residues long. Germline-derived CDR1 and CDR2 are MDHEN and SYDVKM. V was pared by 5 bases and J by 1 base, with 15 bases between. The CDR3 here is CASSATGYLSYNEQFF. DNA of the CDR3: TGTGCCAGCAGTGCGACAGGCTATCTATCCTACAATGAGCAGTTCTTC.

The chain has TRBV7-2 and TRBJ2-5; D gene uncertain. V was pared by 0 bases and J by 1 base, with 6 bases between. CDR3 length equals 14 residues. Germline V CDR1 and CDR2: SGHTA, FQGNSA. The CDR3: CASSLAVAQETQYF. CDR3 DNA sequence: TGTGCCAGCAGCTTAGCGGTGGCCCAAGAGACCCAGTACTTC.

The rearrangement links TRBV6-1 to TRBJ2-7; TRBD2 might be the D (6 bases). The length of the CDR3 is 17 residues. With 2 bases removed from V and 4 bases from J, the gap between germline ends came to 21 bases. Germline CDR1 is MNHNS and CDR2 is SASEGT. The CDR3, as DNA: TGTGCCAGCAGTGAACCCCCTAGACCCGGGGGAGCTTACGAGCAGTACTTC. This gives the protein CASSEPPRPGGAYEQYF.

The chain has TRBV5-1 and TRBJ1-3; no clear D gene. The CDR3 runs 14 residues. The V end lost 4 bases, the J end lost 8 bases, and 16 bases lay between the germline ends. Per the germline V gene, CDR1 is SGHRS and CDR2 is YFSETQ. CDR3 nucleotide sequence: TGCGCCAGCAGCCCTTACTCAGCAGAGGACACCATATATTTT. It specifies CASSPYSAEDTIYF. The full variable domain, its missing parts supplied by reference TRBV5-1 and TRBJ1-3, is KAGVTQTPRYLIKTRGQQVTLSCSPISGHRSVSWYQQTPGQGLQFLFEYFSETQRNKGNFPGRFSGRQFSNSRSEMNVSTLELGDSALYLCASSPYSAEDTIYFGEGSWLTVV.

CDR3 DNA: TGTGCCAGCAGTTACAACAGGGGTGTCGAGCAGTACTTC. This sequence encodes CASSYNRGVEQYF. The chain has TRBV28 and TRBJ2-7; 7 bases match TRBD1. Trimming took 4 bases from V and 6 from J; bases not matched to a gene: 6. The CDR3 has 13 residues. The germline V gene has CDR1 MDHEN and CDR2 SYDVKM. Drawing the rest from reference TRBV28 and TRBJ2-7, the complete variable domain is DVKVTQSSRYLVKRTGEKVFLECVQDMDHENMFWYRQDPGLGLRLIYFSYDVKMKEKGDIPEGYSVSREKKERFSLILESASTNQTSMYLCASSYNRGVEQYFGPGTRLTVT.

The chain couples TRBV5-1 to TRBJ1-2; 8 positions match TRBD1. Germline CDR1 and CDR2: SGHRS and YFSETQ. This CDR3 region has 13 residues. V shed 5 bases and J 4 bases; nucleotides not matched to a gene: 4. CDR3 in DNA: TGCGCCAGCAGGGGACAGGAATCCTATGGCTACACCTTC. This encodes CASRGQESYGYTF.

The rearrangement uses TRBV19 and TRBJ1-5, with D possibly being TRBD1 (5 bases). V dropped 3 bases and J dropped 2 bases, with 8 bases sitting between them. This CDR3 has 14 residues. CDR1 is LNHDA, CDR2 SQIVND, per germline (reference sequence). For the CDR3, the DNA is TGTGCCAGTAGTATTTTGACAGGCAATCAGCCCCAGCATTTT. The encoded protein is CASSILTGNQPQHF.

The chain carries TRBV5-1 and TRBJ2-1; TRBD2 agrees at 7 bases. The V gene end was trimmed by 5 bases and the J gene end by 2 bases; junction bases not matched to a gene: 7. The length of the CDR3 is 15 residues. Germline V CDR1 and CDR2: SGHRS, YFSETQ. CDR3 region: CASSSEAGAYNEQFF. For the CDR3, the DNA is TGCGCCAGCAGTTCGGAGGCGGGGGCCTACAATGAGCAGTTCTTC. The full variable domain, its missing parts supplied by reference TRBV5-1 and TRBJ2-1, is KAGVTQTPRYLIKTRGQQVTLSCSPISGHRSVSWYQQTPGQGLQFLFEYFSETQRNKGNFPGRFSGRQFSNSRSEMNVSTLELGDSALYLCASSSEAGAYNEQFFGPGTRLTVL.

V is TRBV5-1 and J is TRBJ2-7; 7 bases agree with TRBD2. The germline V gene has CDR1 SGHRS and CDR2 YFSETQ. With 7 bases clipped from V and 6 bases from J, the junction kept 10 bases outside the gene matches. CDR3 length: 13 amino acids. CDR3 in DNA: TGCGCCAGCGGTAGAGCGGGATCGGGCGAGCAGTACTTC. This codes for CASGRAGSGEQYF.

The chain is built from TRBV5-1 and TRBJ1-3; D is perhaps TRBD1 (6 bases). Between the trimmed V and J ends, which lost 0 bases and 3 bases, there was a span of 7 bases. Germline CDR1 and CDR2: SGHRS and YFSETQ. CDR3 size: 14 residues. CDR3 nucleotides: TGCGCCAGCAGCTTGGCAGGGGATGGAAACACCATATATTTT. Translating it yields CASSLAGDGNTIYF.

In this sample, this clone turned up a few times. The V gene is TRBV5-4, the J gene TRBJ1-2; D uncertain. Trimming left V 0 bases short and J 6 bases short, with 12 bases between. The germline CDR1 and CDR2 sequences are SGHNT and YYREEE (reference sequence). The CDR3 sequence is 14 residues long. CDR3 nucleotides: TGTGCCAGCAGCTTGGGGGTACGAGGTGATGGCTACACCTTC. This encodes CASSLGVRGDGYTF.

This clone was picked up one time. The chain employs TRBV4-1 and TRBJ2-5, with 7 bases fitting TRBD1. Trimming removed 2 bases from V and 5 bases from J; junction bases left unmatched: 8. Germline loops: CDR1 MGHRA, CDR2 YSYEKL. The CDR3 totals 15 residues. The CDR3 region is CASSQPDRVGETQYF. Written as DNA, the CDR3 is TGCGCCAGCAGCCAACCCGACAGGGTGGGGGAGACCCAGTACTTC.

V usage is TRBV9 and J usage is TRBJ2-1; tentative D call: TRBD2 (6 bases). The CDR3 extends over 12 amino acids. V lost 4 bases and J lost 8, with 10 bases in between. Germline assignment: CDR1 SGDLS and CDR2 YYNGEE. The CDR3 here is CASSLPGDEQFF. The CDR3 DNA follows: TGTGCCAGCAGCCTCCCGGGGGATGAGCAGTTCTTC.

V gene TRBV27 combines with J gene TRBJ2-7; weak D call: TRBD1 (6 bases). Looked up from germline, CDR1 is MNHEY and CDR2 is SMNVEV (reference sequence). V lost 6 bases to trimming and J lost 3 bases, with 27 bases between them. This CDR3 contains 18 residues. The DNA for the CDR3 is TGTGCCAGCAGCGTCCTTCCTCGGGACACCCTAACTCACTACGAGCAGTACTTC. Encoded protein: CASSVLPRDTLTHYEQYF.

The chain combines TRBV4-2 with TRBJ2-5; no clear D. The CDR3 is 15 residues long. Trimming took off 4 bases at V and 0 bases at J, with 12 bases between the two ends. CDR1 is LGHNA, CDR2 YNFKEQ, per germline. This chain's CDR3 is CASSPMSAYQETQYF. As DNA, the CDR3 is TGTGCCAGCAGCCCCATGTCTGCGTACCAAGAGACCCAGTACTTC.

V gene TRBV11-2 combines with J gene TRBJ2-5; TRBD2 matches at 14 bases. This CDR3 contains 19 residues. The V and J ends lost 6 bases and 4 bases, in that order; junction bases with no gene match: 16. CDR1 is SGHAT and CDR2 is FQNNGV in the germline V gene. CDR3 sequence: CASRRGPATSGGAGETQYF. The CDR3 DNA reads TGTGCCAGCAGAAGGGGACCCGCGACTAGCGGGGGGGCAGGAGAGACCCAGTACTTC.

The chain employs TRBV9 and TRBJ1-1; D uncertain. The germline gives CDR1 SGDLS, CDR2 YYNGEE. Trimming removed 0 bases from V and 2 bases from J, with 5 bases in between. The CDR3 length is 13 residues. CDR3 protein: CASSVAHNTEAFF. DNA of the CDR3: TGTGCCAGCAGCGTAGCACACAACACTGAAGCTTTCTTT.

For the CDR3, the DNA is TGTGCCAGCAGCTCGATCTATTTACCCTACGAGCAGTACTTC. The encoded protein is CASSSIYLPYEQYF. The rearrangement links TRBV7-9 to TRBJ2-7; D is undetermined. With 4 bases removed from V and 2 bases from J, the gap between germline ends came to 12 bases. The length of the CDR3 is 14 residues. Germline values: CDR1 SEHNR, CDR2 FQNEAQ (reference sequence).

A remark on this clone: Other DNA sequences in the same sample also yield this CDR3. The J gene is TRBJ2-7, the V gene TRBV7-8; 14 bases are shared with TRBD2. V trimming: 4 bases; J trimming: 4 bases; junction bases outside the gene matches: 3. There are 15 residues in the CDR3. Germline-derived CDR1 and CDR2 are SGHVS and FQNEAQ. CDR3 sequence (DNA): TGTGCCAGCAGCTCCGGGACTAGCGGGGGATACGAGCAGTACTTC. The encoded protein is CASSSGTSGGYEQYF.

This chain links TRBV27 with TRBJ1-5, with D uncertain. Looked up from germline, CDR1 is MNHEY and CDR2 is SMNVEV (reference sequence). The CDR3 extends over 14 amino acids. Trimming took 2 bases from V and 0 from J, leaving 5 bases between them. The CDR3 DNA sequence: TGTGCCAGCAGTTTAAGCAATAGCAATCAGCCCCAGCATTTT. Translated, it gives CASSLSNSNQPQHF.

The chain has TRBV30 and TRBJ2-7; 8 bases agree with TRBD1. Per germline, CDR1 GTSNPN and CDR2 SVGIG (reference sequence). Trimming took 3 bases from V and 4 from J; bases not matched to a gene: 8. This CDR3 comprises 14 residues. The CDR3 DNA reads TGTGCCTGGAGAATCTCAGGGGGCTCTTACGAGCAGTACTTC. Protein product: CAWRISGGSYEQYF.

The chain carries TRBV7-2 and TRBJ2-2; 10 nucleotides align to TRBD2. Germline lookup yields CDR1 SGHTA and CDR2 FQGNSA. V trimming: 5 bases; J trimming: 5 bases; junction bases outside the gene matches: 8. CDR3 length: 16 residues. This chain's CDR3 is CASSTRASGGTGELFF. CDR3 in DNA: TGTGCCAGCAGCACCAGGGCTAGCGGGGGAACCGGGGAGCTGTTTTTT.

The chain couples TRBV7-6 to TRBJ2-3, with 7 bases aligning to TRBD2. The CDR3 contains 17 residues. Unmatched junction bases numbered 9, after V lost 1 base and J lost 2 bases. CDR1 is SGHVS and CDR2 is FNYEAQ in the germline V gene. DNA for the CDR3: TGTGCCAGCAGCTTAGAGGTCGGGGGGACCACCACAGATACGCAGTATTTT. Residues: CASSLEVGGTTTDTQYF. Using reference TRBV7-6 and TRBJ2-3 for the parts outside the CDR3, the full variable domain is GAGVSQSPRYKVTKRGQDVALRCDPISGHVSLYWYRQALGQGPEFLTYFNYEAQQDKSGLPNDRFSAERPEGSISTLTIQRTEQRDSAMYRCASSLEVGGTTTDTQYFGPGTRLTVL.

The sample holds one count of this clone. The V and J genes are TRBV7-9 and TRBJ2-7; 11 bases are a match to TRBD2. The CDR3 contains 16 residues. V dropped 2 bases and J dropped 6; count of bases not matched to a gene: 9. The V gene's germline CDR1 is SEHNR and CDR2 FQNEAQ (reference sequence). CDR3 protein: CASSLITSGGAGEQYF. Written as DNA, the CDR3 is TGTGCCAGCAGCTTAATCACTAGCGGGGGAGCGGGCGAGCAGTACTTC.

The rearrangement links TRBV5-1 to TRBJ2-7; 9 bases match TRBD1. This CDR3 has 13 amino acids. Losses at the gene ends were 7 bases for V and 1 base for J; bases not matched to a gene: 3. Germline CDR1 SGHRS, CDR2 YFSETQ. The CDR3 loop is CASAGTGSYEQYF. CDR3 nucleotides: TGCGCCAGCGCCGGGACAGGGTCCTACGAGCAGTACTTC.